The sequence of this TCR beta chain was determined in a study of beta chain features in type 1 diabetes. Whole-study findings and limits: Within each of all four CD4+ subsets, Type 1 diabetes patients had TCRB CDR3s that were moderately but significantly shorter.

This clone was recorded a few times. What it recognizes is unknown. V gave up 5 bases and J gave up 1 base; unmatched junction bases: 9. The CDR3 is made up of 16 amino acids. Germline V gene sequence: CDR1 MNHEY, CDR2 SMNVEV (reference sequence). All of the isolated RNA was reverse transcribed, so expressed TCRB transcripts were sequenced. Here immunoSEQ multiplex PCR was the method, and the copy in TCRdb shows in-frame clones only, minus some. The data hold 160,000 or so clones, with approximately 10% observed a single time. The collection from each donor was one heparinised blood draw averaging around 100 mL. Sorted CD4+ subsets: naive, central memory, regulatory, stem cell-like memory (CD45RO/CCR7/CD25/CD127/CD95/CD27 panel). Sorted populations were all over 98% pure.

The chain recombines TRBV27 with TRBJ2-3; 7 bases align to TRBD2. The sample comprised central memory CD4+ T cells from blood. This sequence originates from a woman under 40 with type 1 diabetes. CDR3 sequence (DNA): TGTGCCAGCAGTCTAAGGACTAGGAGCGGCACAGATACGCAGTATTTT. It is translated as CASSLRTRSGTDTQYF.